Sequencing of this TCR beta chain was carried out in a study of blood T cells in healthy people across ages. In the case of this clonotype: Its specificity is not known. One junction end disagrees with the germline gene, perhaps due to a read error.

Germline CDR1 is MGHRA and CDR2 is YSYEKL. CDR3 length equals 15 residues. Together with a sample-barcoded 5' primer, a J-beta primer mix was included in a second PCR lasting roughly 6 to 12 cycles. TCRdb re-derived calls from the 5' RACE reads in MiXCR, one entry per CDR3 protein. The sample lists about 1.1 million distinct CDR3 sequences; about two fifths were seen once. Study results and caveats: In these data, TCR beta diversity tracked strongly with naive T cell percentage. The study regarded diversity estimates from one million T cells as underestimates. Observed TCR beta diversity per million T cells went down as age went up. This fall followed a roughly linear course with age.

About 10 milliliters was the volume of peripheral blood drawn from each donor. The sample comprised blood. The rearrangement joins TRBV4-1 to TRBJ1-1; no reliable D call. This clonotype was sampled from a man aged 18 to 29 in good health. This CDR3 is CASSQSDGRNTDAFF. CDR3 bases: TGCGCCAGCAGCCAATCGGACGGGCGAAACACTGATGCTTTCTTT.